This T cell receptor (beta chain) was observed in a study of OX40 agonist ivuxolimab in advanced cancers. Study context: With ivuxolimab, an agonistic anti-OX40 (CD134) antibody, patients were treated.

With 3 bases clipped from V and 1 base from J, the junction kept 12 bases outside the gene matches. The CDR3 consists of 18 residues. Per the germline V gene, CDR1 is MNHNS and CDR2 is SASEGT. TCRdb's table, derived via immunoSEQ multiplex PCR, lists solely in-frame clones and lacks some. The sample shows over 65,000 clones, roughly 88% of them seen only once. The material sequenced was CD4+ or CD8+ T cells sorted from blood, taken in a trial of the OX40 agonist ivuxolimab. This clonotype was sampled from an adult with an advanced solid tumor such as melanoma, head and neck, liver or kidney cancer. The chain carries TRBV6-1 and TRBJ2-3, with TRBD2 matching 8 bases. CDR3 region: CASSDRGRTSGRTDTQYF. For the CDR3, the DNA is TGTGCCAGCAGTGATCGGGGGAGAACTAGCGGCCGCACAGATACGCAGTATTTT.